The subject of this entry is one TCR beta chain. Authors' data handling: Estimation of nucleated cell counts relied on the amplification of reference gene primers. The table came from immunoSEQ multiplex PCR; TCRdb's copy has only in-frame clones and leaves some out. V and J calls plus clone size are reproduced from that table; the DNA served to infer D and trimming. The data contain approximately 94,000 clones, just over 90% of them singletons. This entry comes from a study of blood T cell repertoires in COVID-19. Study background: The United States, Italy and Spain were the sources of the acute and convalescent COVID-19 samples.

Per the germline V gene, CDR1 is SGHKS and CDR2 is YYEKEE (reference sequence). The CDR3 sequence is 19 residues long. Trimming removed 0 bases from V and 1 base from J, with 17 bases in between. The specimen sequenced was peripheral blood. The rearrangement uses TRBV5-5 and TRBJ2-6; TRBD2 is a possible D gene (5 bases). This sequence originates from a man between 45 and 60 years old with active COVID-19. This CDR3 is CASSLDPQVGNSGANVLTF. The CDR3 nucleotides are TGTGCCAGCAGCTTGGATCCCCAAGTCGGGAATTCTGGGGCCAACGTCCTGACTTTC.